This TCR beta chain was recorded in a study of shared clonotypes between healthy human individuals. Study in general: Each donor's CD8 memory used one plate, CD8 naive two, each CD4 subset three.

Broader study findings: Shared clonotypes across all four donors exceeded non-shared ones in generation probability.

With respect to this clone: What it binds is unknown. Other DNA sequences in this sample translate to the same CDR3.

Here immunoSEQ multiplex PCR was the method, and the copy in TCRdb shows in-frame clones only, minus some. The sample shows 1 million to 1.2 million clones, approximately 77% of them seen only once. The V gene's germline CDR1 is LNHNV and CDR2 YYDKDF (reference sequence). V dropped 1 base and J dropped 7 bases, with 6 bases sitting between them. The CDR3 runs 12 residues. CD45RA-negative memory and CD45RA+ naive subsets were split from the CD4+ cells. Sequenced sample: memory CD4+ T cells from PBMCs. Subset: CD45RA-negative fraction. The TCR was taken from a young man in good health. Some clones in this sample may be carry-over from other donors' samples. The chain couples TRBV15 to TRBJ2-3; D assignment may be TRBD1 or TRBD2 (5 bases each). This CDR3 is CATSRGGNTQYF. Written as DNA, the CDR3 is TGTGCCACCAGCAGAGGGGGGAATACGCAGTATTTT. Filled out from reference TRBV15 and TRBJ2-3, the complete variable domain reads DAMVIQNPRYQVTQFGKPVTLSCSQTLNHNVMYWYQQKSSQAPKLLFHYYDKDFNNEADTPDNFQSRRPNTSFCFLDIRSPGLGDTAMYLCATSRGGNTQYFGPGTRLTVL.